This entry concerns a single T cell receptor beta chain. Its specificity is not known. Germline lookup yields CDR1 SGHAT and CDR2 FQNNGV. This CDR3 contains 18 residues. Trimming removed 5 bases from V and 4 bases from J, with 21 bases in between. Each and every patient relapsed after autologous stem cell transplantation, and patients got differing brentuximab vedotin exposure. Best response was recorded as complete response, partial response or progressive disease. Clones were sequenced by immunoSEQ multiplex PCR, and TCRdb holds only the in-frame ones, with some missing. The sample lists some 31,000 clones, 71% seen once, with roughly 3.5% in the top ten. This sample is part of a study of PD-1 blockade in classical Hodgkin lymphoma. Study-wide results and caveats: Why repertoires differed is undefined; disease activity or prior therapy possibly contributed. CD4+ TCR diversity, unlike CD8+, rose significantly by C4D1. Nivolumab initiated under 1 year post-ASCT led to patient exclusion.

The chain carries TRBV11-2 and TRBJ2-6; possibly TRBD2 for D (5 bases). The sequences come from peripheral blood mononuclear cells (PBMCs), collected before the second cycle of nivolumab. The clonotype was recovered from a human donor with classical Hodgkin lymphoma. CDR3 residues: CASSAPRTDPGGANVLTF. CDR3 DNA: TGTGCCAGCAGCGCTCCACGGACTGACCCGGGGGGGGCCAACGTCCTGACTTTC.